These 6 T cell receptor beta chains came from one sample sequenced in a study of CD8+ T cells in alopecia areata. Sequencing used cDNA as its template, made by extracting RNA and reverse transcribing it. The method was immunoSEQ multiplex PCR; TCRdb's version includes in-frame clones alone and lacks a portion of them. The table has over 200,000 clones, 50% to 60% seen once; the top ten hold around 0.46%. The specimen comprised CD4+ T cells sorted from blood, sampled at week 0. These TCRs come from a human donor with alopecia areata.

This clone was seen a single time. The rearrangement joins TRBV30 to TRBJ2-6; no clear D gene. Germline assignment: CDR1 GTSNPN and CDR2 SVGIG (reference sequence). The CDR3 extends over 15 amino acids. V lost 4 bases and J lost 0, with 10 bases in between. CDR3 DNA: TGTGCCTGGATTTCGCCTAGCTCTGGGGCCAACGTCCTGACTTTC. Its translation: CAWISPSSGANVLTF.

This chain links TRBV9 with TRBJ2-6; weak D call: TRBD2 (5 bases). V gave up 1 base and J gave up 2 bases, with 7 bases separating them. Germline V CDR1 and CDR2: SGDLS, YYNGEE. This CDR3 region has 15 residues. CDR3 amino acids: CASSVSGAGANVLTF. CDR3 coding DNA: TGTGCCAGCAGCGTATCCGGGGCTGGGGCCAACGTCCTGACTTTC.

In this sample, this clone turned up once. The CDR3 spells CASSNRQGGNTDTQYF. The CDR3 nucleotides read TGTGCCAGCAGTAACCGACAGGGGGGGAACACAGATACGCAGTATTTT. The chain links TRBV6-6 to TRBJ2-3, with 9 bases lining up with TRBD1. CDR3 size: 16 residues. V trimming: 5 bases; J trimming: 2 bases; junction bases outside the gene matches: 8. Per the germline V gene, CDR1 is MNHNY and CDR2 is SVGAGI (reference sequence).

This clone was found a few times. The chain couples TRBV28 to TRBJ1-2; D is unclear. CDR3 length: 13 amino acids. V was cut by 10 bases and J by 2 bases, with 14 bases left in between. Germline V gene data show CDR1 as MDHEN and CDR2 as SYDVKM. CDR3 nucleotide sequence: TGTGCCATCACAAAGGGCACCAACTATGGCTACACCTTC. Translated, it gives CAITKGTNYGYTF.

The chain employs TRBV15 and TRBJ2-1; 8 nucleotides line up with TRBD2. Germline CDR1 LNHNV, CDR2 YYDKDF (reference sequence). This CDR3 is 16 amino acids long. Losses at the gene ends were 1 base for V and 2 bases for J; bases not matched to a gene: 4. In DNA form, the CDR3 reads TGTGCCACCAGCAGAGGAGAACTAGCGGCCTACAATGAGCAGTTCTTC. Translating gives CATSRGELAAYNEQFF.

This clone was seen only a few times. The chain's CDR3 is CASSLAVVNGKNIQYF. CDR3 nucleotide sequence: TGCGCCAGCAGCTTGGCTGTGGTAAATGGCAAAAACATTCAGTACTTC. The chain uses TRBV5-1 and TRBJ2-4, with unresolved D. V was cut by 0 bases and J by 3 bases, with 13 bases left in between. Germline CDR1 and CDR2: SGHRS and YFSETQ. This CDR3 is built from 16 residues.